Below, 9 T cell receptor beta chains from the same sample are listed, as sequenced in a study of T cell responses to AZD1222 COVID-19 vaccine. Produced via immunoSEQ multiplex PCR; TCRdb's table is partial and in-frame only. Of about 150,000 clones in the sample, around 89% were seen once. Sequenced material: peripheral blood, taken on day 0 of MenACWY control vaccination. The receptors stem from an adult in good health.

The sample holds one count of this clone. The rearrangement uses TRBV7-2 and TRBJ2-3; perhaps TRBD2 as D (6 bases). The CDR3 is made up of 15 amino acids. The V and J ends lost 1 base and 6 bases respectively, with 14 bases between them. Germline CDR1 and CDR2: SGHTA and FQGNSA. This chain's CDR3 is CASSLESWEVDTQYF. CDR3 bases: TGTGCCAGCAGCTTAGAGAGTTGGGAGGTGGATACGCAGTATTTT.

The chain links TRBV3-1 (or the pseudogene TRBV3-2) to TRBJ2-3; a possible D gene is TRBD1 (6 bases). There are 14 residues in the CDR3. The germline V gene encodes CDR1 LGHDT and CDR2 YNNKEL (reference sequence). V gave up 3 bases and J gave up 4 bases, with 11 bases separating them. CDR3 coding DNA: TGTGCCAGCAGCCATGCACAGGGCGCAGATACGCAGTATTTT. Amino acid sequence: CASSHAQGADTQYF.

The chain employs TRBV5-8 and TRBJ2-1, with D maybe TRBD2 (7 bases). The CDR3 extends over 17 amino acids. Germline-derived CDR1 and CDR2 are SGHTS and YDEGEE. The V gene lost 1 base and the J gene lost 2 bases, with 16 bases spanning the gap. CDR3: CASSLSRGALTYNEQFF. The CDR3 DNA reads TGTGCCAGCAGCTTGTCACGGGGGGCTCTAACCTACAATGAGCAGTTCTTC. The full variable domain, in which reference TRBV5-8 and TRBJ2-1 provide the parts outside the CDR3, is EAGVTQSPTHLIKTRGQQATLRCSPISGHTSVYWYQQALGLGLQFLLWYDEGEERNRGNFPPRFSGRQFPNYSSELNVNALELEDSALYLCASSLSRGALTYNEQFFGPGTRLTVL.

The chain uses TRBV7-2 and TRBJ1-5; 7 positions agree with TRBD1. Unmatched junction bases numbered 3, after V lost 2 bases and J lost 2 bases. The CDR3 sequence is 15 residues long. Germline CDR1 and CDR2: SGHTA and FQGNSA. This CDR3 reads CASSLRGGGNQPQHF. In nucleotides, the CDR3 is TGTGCCAGCAGCTTAAGAGGGGGCGGCAATCAGCCCCAGCATTTT.

The gene calls are TRBV28 and TRBJ1-1, with 7 bases identical to TRBD1. The ends lost 6 bases at V and 6 bases at J; junction bases unmatched: 13. Looked up from germline, CDR1 is MDHEN and CDR2 is SYDVKM. The CDR3 runs 15 residues. CDR3 sequence reads: CASRPSRGVLSEAFF. CDR3 coding DNA: TGTGCCAGCAGACCCAGCAGGGGGGTCTTATCTGAAGCTTTCTTT.

This sequence joins TRBV7-2 and TRBJ2-2; D perhaps matches TRBD1 (6 bases). The V gene lost 4 bases and the J gene lost 1 base, with 16 bases spanning the gap. The CDR3 is 17 residues long. Germline CDR1 reads SGHTA; CDR2 reads FQGNSA. The CDR3 DNA is TGTGCCAGCAGCTATCCCTCCGGACAGCGGAACACCGGGGAGCTGTTTTTT. It is translated as CASSYPSGQRNTGELFF.

The chain links TRBV6-2 or TRBV6-3 to TRBJ1-6; D is perhaps TRBD1 (5 bases). The germline gives CDR1 MNHEY, CDR2 SVGEGT. The CDR3 sequence is 15 residues long. V was clipped by 4 bases and J by 7 bases, with 14 bases between them. CDR3 nucleotide sequence: TGTGCCAGCAGTTTGGCGGGACTCCAAAATTCACCCCTCCACTTT. Protein sequence: CASSLAGLQNSPLHF.

This clone was counted only a few times. The V and J genes are TRBV7-2 and TRBJ1-2; TRBD1 matches 8 bases. The CDR3 spans 13 residues. Germline CDR1 SGHTA, CDR2 FQGNSA. The V segment lost 5 bases and the J segment 4 bases; nucleotides outside the gene matches: 3. Here the CDR3 reads CASSVQGVYGYTF. The DNA for the CDR3 is TGTGCCAGCAGCGTACAGGGGGTCTATGGCTACACCTTC.

The chain employs TRBV19 and TRBJ2-5; the D gene is possibly TRBD2 (5 bases). The germline CDR1 and CDR2 sequences are LNHDA and SQIVND (reference sequence). V lost 3 bases, J lost 2 bases, and 16 bases lay in between. There are 16 residues in the CDR3. In nucleotides, the CDR3 is TGTGCCAGTAGTATCGCTTACCGCGGGTATCAAGAGACCCAGTACTTC. Encoded protein: CASSIAYRGYQETQYF. Drawing the rest from reference TRBV19 and TRBJ2-5, the complete variable domain is DGGITQSPKYLFRKEGQNVTLSCEQNLNHDAMYWYRQDPGQGLRLIYYSQIVNDFQKGDIAEGYSVSREKKESFPLTVTSAQKNPTAFYLCASSIAYRGYQETQYFGPGTRLLVL.